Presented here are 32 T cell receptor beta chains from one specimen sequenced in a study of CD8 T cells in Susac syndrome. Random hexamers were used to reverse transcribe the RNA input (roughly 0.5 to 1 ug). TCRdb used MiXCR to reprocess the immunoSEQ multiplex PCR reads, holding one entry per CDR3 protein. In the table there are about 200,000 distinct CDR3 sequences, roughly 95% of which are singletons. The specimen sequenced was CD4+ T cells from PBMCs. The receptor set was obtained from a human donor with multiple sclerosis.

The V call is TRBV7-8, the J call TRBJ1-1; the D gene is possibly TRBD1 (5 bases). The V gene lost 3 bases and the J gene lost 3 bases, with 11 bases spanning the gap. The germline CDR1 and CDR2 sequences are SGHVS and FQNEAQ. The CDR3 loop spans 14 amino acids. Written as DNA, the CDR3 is TGTGCCAGCAGCTTGGGGGGGAGGTACACTGAAGCTTTCTTT. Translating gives CASSLGGRYTEAFF.

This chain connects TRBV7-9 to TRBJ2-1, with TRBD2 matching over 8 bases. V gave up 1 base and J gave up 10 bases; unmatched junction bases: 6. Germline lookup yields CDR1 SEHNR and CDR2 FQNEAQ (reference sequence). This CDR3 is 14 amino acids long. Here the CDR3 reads CASSLGLAGTEQFF. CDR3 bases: TGTGCCAGCAGCTTAGGTTTAGCGGGAACCGAGCAGTTCTTC. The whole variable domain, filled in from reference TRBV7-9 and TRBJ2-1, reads DTGVSQNPRHKITKRGQNVTFRCDPISEHNRLYWYRQTLGQGPEFLTYFQNEAQLEKSRLLSDRFSAERPKGSFSTLEIQRTEQGDSAMYLCASSLGLAGTEQFFGPGTRLTVL.

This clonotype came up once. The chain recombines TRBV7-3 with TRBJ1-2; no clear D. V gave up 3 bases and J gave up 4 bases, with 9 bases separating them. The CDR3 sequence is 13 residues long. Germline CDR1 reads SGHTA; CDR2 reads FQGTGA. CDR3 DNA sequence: TGTGCCAGCAGCTTGAGGGATGGCTATGGCTACACCTTC. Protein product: CASSLRDGYGYTF.

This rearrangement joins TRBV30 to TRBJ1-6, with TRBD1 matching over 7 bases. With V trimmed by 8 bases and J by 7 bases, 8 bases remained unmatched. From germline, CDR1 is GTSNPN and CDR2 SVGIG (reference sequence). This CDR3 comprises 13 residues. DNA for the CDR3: TGTGCCCGAGGACAGGTGGAGAATTCACCCCTCCACTTT. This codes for CARGQVENSPLHF. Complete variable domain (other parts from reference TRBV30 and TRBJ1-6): SQTIHQWPATLVQPVGSPLSLECTVEGTSNPNLYWYRQAAGRGLQLLFYSVGIGQISSEVPQNLSASRPQDRQFILSSKKLLLSDSGFYLCARGQVENSPLHFGNGTRLTVT.

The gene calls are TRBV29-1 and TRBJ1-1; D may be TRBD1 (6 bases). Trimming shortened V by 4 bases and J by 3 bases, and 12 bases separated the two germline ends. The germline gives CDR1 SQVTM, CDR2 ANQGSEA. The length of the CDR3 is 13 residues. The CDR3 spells CSVVRGQYTEAFF. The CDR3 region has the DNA TGCAGCGTTGTCCGGGGGCAGTACACTGAAGCTTTCTTT.

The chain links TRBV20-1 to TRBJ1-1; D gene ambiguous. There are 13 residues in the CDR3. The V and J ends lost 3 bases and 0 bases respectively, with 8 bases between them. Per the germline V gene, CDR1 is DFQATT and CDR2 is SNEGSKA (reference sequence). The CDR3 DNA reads TGCAGTGCTAGTTTCACCTTGAACACTGAAGCTTTCTTT. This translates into CSASFTLNTEAFF.

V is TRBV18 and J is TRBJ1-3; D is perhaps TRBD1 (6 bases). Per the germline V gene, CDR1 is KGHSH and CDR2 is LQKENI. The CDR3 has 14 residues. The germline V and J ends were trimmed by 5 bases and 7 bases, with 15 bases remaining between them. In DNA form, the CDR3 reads TGTGCCAGCTCAGATCAGGGGAACGGGAACACCATATATTTT. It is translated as CASSDQGNGNTIYF. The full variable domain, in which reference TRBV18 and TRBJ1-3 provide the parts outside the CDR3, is NAGVMQNPRHLVRRRGQEARLRCSPMKGHSHVYWYRQLPEEGLKFMVYLQKENIIDESGMPKERFSAEFPKEGPSILRIQQVVRGDSAAYFCASSDQGNGNTIYFGEGSWLTVV.

The CDR3 bases are TGTGCCACCAGCAGAGATACCGGGGGTGGGTGGCCCCAGCATTTT. Protein: CATSRDTGGGWPQHF. V and J are TRBV15 and TRBJ1-5; weak D call: TRBD1 (5 bases). The CDR3 totals 15 residues. The germline V gene encodes CDR1 LNHNV and CDR2 YYDKDF (reference sequence). Trimming stripped 0 bases from V and 9 bases from J, with 15 bases between.

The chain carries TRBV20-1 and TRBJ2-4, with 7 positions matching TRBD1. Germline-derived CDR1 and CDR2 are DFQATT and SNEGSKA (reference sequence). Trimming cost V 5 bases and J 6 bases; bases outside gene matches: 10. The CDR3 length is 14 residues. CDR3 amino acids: CSALNRGRGNIQYF. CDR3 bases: TGCAGTGCTCTAAACAGGGGCAGGGGAAACATTCAGTACTTC.

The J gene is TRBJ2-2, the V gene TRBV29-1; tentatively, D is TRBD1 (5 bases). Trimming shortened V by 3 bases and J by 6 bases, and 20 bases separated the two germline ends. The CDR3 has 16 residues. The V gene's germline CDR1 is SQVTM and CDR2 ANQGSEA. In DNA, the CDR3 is TGCAGCGTTGATTCCCTGGGCAGGGTTGGCCCCGGGGAGCTGTTTTTT. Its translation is CSVDSLGRVGPGELFF.

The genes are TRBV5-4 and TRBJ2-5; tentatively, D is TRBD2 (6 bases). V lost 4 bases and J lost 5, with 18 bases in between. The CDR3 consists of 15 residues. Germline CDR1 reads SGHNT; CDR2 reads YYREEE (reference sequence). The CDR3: CASSPRTGGGETQYF. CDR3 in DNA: TGTGCCAGCAGCCCTAGGACCGGTGGGGGGGAGACCCAGTACTTC.

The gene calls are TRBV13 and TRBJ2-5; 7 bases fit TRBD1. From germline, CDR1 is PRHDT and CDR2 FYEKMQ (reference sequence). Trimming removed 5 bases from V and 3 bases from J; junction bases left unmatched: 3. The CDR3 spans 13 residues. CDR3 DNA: TGTGCCAGCAGCACAGGGACAGAAGAGACCCAGTACTTC. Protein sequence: CASSTGTEETQYF.

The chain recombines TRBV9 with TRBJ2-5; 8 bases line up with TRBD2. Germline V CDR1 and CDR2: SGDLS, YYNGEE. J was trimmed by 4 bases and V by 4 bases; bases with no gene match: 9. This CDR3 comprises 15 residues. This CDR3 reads CASSPLGAGGETQYF. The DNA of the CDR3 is TGTGCCAGCAGCCCGTTAGGGGCGGGGGGAGAGACCCAGTACTTC.

CDR3 region: CASSVHTSGQETQYF. The CDR3 nucleotides are TGTGCCAGCAGCGTGCACACTAGCGGCCAAGAGACCCAGTACTTC. The rearrangement uses TRBV9 and TRBJ2-5; 8 nucleotides align to TRBD2. CDR1 is SGDLS and CDR2 is YYNGEE in the germline V gene. Trimming removed 2 bases from V and 1 base from J; junction bases left unmatched: 4. CDR3 length: 15 residues.

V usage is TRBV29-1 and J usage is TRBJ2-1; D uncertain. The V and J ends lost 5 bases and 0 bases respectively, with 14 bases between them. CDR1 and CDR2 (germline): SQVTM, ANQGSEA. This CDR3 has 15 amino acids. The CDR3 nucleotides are TGCAGCGTTTCCTTTCCGTCCCGCTCCTACAATGAGCAGTTCTTC. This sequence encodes CSVSFPSRSYNEQFF.

The CDR3 sequence: CSIRGATGATGELFF. CDR3 sequence (DNA): TGCAGCATACGAGGGGCGACAGGGGCCACCGGGGAGCTGTTTTTT. The chain recombines TRBV29-1 with TRBJ2-2, with 8 nucleotides matching TRBD1. The CDR3 consists of 15 residues. V lost 8 bases and J lost 4; bases outside the gene matches: 12. The germline gives CDR1 SQVTM, CDR2 ANQGSEA.

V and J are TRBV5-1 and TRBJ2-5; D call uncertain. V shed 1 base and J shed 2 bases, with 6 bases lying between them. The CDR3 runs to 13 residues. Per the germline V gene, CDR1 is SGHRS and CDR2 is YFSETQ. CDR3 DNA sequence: TGCGCCAGCAGCTTGCAATGGCAAGAGACCCAGTACTTC. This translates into CASSLQWQETQYF.

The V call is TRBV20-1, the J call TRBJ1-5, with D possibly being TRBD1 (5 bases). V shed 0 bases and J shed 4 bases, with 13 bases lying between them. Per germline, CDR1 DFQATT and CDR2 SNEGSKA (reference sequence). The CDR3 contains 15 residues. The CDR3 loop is CSARDSAGRNQPQHF. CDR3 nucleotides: TGCAGTGCTAGAGATTCTGCAGGGAGAAATCAGCCCCAGCATTTT.

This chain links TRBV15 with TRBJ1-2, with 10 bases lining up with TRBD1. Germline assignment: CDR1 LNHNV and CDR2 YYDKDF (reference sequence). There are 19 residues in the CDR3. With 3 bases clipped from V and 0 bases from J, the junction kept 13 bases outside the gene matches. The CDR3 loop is CATSRLGMDRGAPNYGYTF. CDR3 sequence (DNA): TGTGCCACCAGCAGGTTGGGAATGGACAGGGGGGCCCCTAACTATGGCTACACCTTC.

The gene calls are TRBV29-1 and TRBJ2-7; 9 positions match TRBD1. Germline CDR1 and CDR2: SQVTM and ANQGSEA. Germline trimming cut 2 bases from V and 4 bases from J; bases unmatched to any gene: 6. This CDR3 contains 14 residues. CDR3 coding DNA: TGCAGCGTTGAACAAACAGGGGGCAAGTACGAGCAGTACTTC. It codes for CSVEQTGGKYEQYF.

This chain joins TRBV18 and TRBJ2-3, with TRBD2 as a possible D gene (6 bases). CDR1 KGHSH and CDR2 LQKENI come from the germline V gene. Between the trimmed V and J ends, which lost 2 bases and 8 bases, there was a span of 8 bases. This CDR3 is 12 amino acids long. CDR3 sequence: CASSPTEGTQYF. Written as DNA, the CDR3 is TGTGCCAGCTCACCAACGGAGGGTACGCAGTATTTT.

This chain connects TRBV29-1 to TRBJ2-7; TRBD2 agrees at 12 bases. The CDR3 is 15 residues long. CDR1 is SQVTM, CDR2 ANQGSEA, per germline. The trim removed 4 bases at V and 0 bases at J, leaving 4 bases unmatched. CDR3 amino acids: CSVAGLAGSSYEQYF. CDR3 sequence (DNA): TGCAGCGTTGCTGGACTAGCGGGGAGCTCCTACGAGCAGTACTTC.

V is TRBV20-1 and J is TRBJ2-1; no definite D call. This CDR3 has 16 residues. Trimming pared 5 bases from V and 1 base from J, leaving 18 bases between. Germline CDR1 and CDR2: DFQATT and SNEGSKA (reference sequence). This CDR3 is CSASIALPASYNEQFF. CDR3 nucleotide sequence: TGCAGTGCTTCCATAGCCCTCCCGGCGTCCTACAATGAGCAGTTCTTC.

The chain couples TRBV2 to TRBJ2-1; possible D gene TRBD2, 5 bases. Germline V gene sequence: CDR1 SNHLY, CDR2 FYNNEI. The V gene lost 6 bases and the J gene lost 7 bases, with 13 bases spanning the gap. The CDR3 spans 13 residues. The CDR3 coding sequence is TGTGCCAGCAGACTAGGGCCGGGGAATGAGCAGTTCTTC. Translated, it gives CASRLGPGNEQFF.

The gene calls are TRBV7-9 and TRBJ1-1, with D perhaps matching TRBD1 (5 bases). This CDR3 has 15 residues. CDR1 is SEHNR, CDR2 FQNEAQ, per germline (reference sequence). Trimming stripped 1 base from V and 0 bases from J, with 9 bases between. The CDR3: CASSLGRVMNTEAFF. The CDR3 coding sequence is TGTGCCAGCAGCTTAGGCAGGGTCATGAACACTGAAGCTTTCTTT.

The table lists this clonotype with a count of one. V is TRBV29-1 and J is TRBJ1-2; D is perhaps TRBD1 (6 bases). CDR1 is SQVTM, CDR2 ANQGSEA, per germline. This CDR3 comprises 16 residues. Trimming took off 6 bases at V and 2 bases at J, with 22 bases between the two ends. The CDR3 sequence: CSVDGYGEQGNYGYTF. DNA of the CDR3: TGCAGCGTAGACGGATATGGAGAACAGGGAAACTATGGCTACACCTTC.

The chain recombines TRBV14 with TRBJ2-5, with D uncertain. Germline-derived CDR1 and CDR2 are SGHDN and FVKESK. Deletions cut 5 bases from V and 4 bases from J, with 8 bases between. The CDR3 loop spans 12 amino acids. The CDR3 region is CASSRWGETQYF. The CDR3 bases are TGTGCCAGCAGCAGGTGGGGAGAGACCCAGTACTTC.

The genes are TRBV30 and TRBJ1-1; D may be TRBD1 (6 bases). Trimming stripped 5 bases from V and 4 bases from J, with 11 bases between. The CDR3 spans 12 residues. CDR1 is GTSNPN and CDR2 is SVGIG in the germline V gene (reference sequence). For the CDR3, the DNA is TGTGCCTGGGGGACACCCCTCACTGAAGCTTTCTTT. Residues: CAWGTPLTEAFF.

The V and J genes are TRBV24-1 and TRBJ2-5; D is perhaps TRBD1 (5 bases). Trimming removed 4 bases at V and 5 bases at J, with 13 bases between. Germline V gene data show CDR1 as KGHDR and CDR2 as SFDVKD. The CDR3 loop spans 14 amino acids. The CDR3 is CATSESQDPETQYF. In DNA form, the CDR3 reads TGTGCCACCAGTGAGTCACAGGACCCGGAGACCCAGTACTTC.

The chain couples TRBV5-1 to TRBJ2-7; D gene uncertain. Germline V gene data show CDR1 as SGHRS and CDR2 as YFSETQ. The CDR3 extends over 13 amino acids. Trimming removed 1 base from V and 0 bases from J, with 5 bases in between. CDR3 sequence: CASSLSFSYEQYF. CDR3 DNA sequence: TGCGCCAGCAGCTTGTCATTCTCCTACGAGCAGTACTTC.

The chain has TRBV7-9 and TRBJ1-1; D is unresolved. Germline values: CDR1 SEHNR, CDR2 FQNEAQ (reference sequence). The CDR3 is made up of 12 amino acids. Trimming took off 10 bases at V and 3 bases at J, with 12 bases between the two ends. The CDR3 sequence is CAIEGKDTEAFF. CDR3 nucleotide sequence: TGTGCCATCGAGGGTAAGGACACTGAAGCTTTCTTT. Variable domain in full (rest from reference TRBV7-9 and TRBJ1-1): DTGVSQNPRHKITKRGQNVTFRCDPISEHNRLYWYRQTLGQGPEFLTYFQNEAQLEKSRLLSDRFSAERPKGSFSTLEIQRTEQGDSAMYLCAIEGKDTEAFFGQGTRLTVV.

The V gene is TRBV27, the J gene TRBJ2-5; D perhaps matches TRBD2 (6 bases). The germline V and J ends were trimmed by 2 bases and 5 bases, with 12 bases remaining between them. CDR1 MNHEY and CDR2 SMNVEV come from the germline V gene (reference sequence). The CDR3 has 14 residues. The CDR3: CASSLREAGETQYF. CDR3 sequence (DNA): TGTGCCAGCAGTTTAAGGGAGGCGGGGGAGACCCAGTACTTC.